A selection of T cell receptor beta chains follows, all from one sample in a study of long-term antiretroviral therapy in people with HIV. The repertoire was sequenced with immunoSEQ multiplex PCR; TCRdb's copy has only in-frame clones and lacks some. The sample lists about 11,000 clones, around 84% occurring once. Here the sequenced sample was unsorted PBMCs, taken 1.2 years after starting antiretroviral therapy. These receptors were collected from a man between 35 and 55 years old with HIV. Each CDR3 is given with its conserved first and last residue. D genes are given only for firm matches. Size values are once, few and many counts, or a class for expanded clones, and some rows have none.

d_call	clone_size	v_call	j_call	cdr3_nt	cdr3_aa
NA	NA	TRBV2	TRBJ2-7	TGTGCCAGCTGGGTCAGCTCCTACGAGCAGTACTTC	CASWVSSYEQYF
NA	NA	TRBV19	TRBJ2-7	TGTGCCAGTAGTTTCCAGGGTTCCTACGAGCAGTACTTC	CASSFQGSYEQYF
NA	NA	TRBV4-3	TRBJ2-7	TGCGCCAGCAGCCAAGCTATGGGCTCTACCTACGAGCAGTACTTC	CASSQAMGSTYEQYF
NA	medium-sized	TRBV5-1	TRBJ1-3	TGCGCCAGCAGCTTGTCTTTGGGTAGTAGCTCTGGAAACACCATATATTTT	CASSLSLGSSSGNTIYF
NA	NA	TRBV6-1	TRBJ1-1	TGTGCCAGCAGTGAACGCGGCATGAACACTGAAGCTTTCTTT	CASSERGMNTEAFF
TRBD1	NA	TRBV18	TRBJ1-5	TGTGCCAGCTCACCGACAGGGCTGGGCAATCAGCCCCAGCATTTT	CASSPTGLGNQPQHF
NA	NA	TRBV23-1	TRBJ2-2	TGCGCCAGCAGTCAATCCGCCGGGACGGCGAACACCGGGGAGCTGTTTTTT	CASSQSAGTANTGELFF
TRBD1	NA	TRBV6-6	TRBJ1-4	TGTGCCAGCAGCGACAGGGTAAATGAAAAACTGTTTTTT	CASSDRVNEKLFF
NA	NA	TRBV12-5	TRBJ1-1	TGTGCTAGTGGTCCAGGACAGACCATGAACACTGAAGCTTTCTTT	CASGPGQTMNTEAFF
NA	NA	TRBV6-7	TRBJ1-4	TGTGCCAGCAGTTATTCAGAGACAGACCCAACTAATGAAAAACTGTTTTTT	CASSYSETDPTNEKLFF
TRBD1	NA	TRBV19	TRBJ2-7	TGTGCCAGTAGTACACGACAGGGTGGCGAGCAGTACTTC	CASSTRQGGEQYF
TRBD2	NA	TRBV7-2	TRBJ2-7	TGTGCCAGCAGCTCGGGACTAGCGGGGACCTACGAGCAGTACTTC	CASSSGLAGTYEQYF
NA	few	TRBV19	TRBJ2-2	TGTGCCAGTAGTATAGTGCCCGCGAACACCGGGGAGCTGTTTTTT	CASSIVPANTGELFF
NA	NA	TRBV30	TRBJ2-7	TGTGCCTGGAGTCACTCGTACGAGCAGTACTTC	CAWSHSYEQYF
TRBD2	NA	TRBV7-6	TRBJ2-3	TGTGCCAGCAGCTCGACTAGCGGGGGGTCTAATACGCAGTATTTT	CASSSTSGGSNTQYF
TRBD1	NA	TRBV6-4	TRBJ2-3	TGTGCCAGCAAAGAGGGACAGTTCACAGATACGCAGTATTTT	CASKEGQFTDTQYF
NA	NA	TRBV19	TRBJ2-5	TGTGCCAGTAGTATCACAGGGCTTTGGGGCCAAGAGACCCAGTACTTC	CASSITGLWGQETQYF
NA	NA	TRBV6-5	TRBJ1-1	TGTGCCAGCAGTTACGGCATGAACACTGAAGCTTTCTTT	CASSYGMNTEAFF
TRBD1	NA	TRBV9	TRBJ2-7	TGTGCCAGCAGTCGGGGACAGGGTTACGAGCAGTACTTC	CASSRGQGYEQYF
NA	few	TRBV5-1	TRBJ1-1	TGCGCCAGCAGCTTGGGAGGGCGTGAAGCTTTCTTT	CASSLGGREAFF
TRBD2	NA	TRBV7-8	TRBJ2-7	TGTGCCAGCAGCCCCCTAGCGGGGCACCTCTACGAGCAGTACTTC	CASSPLAGHLYEQYF
NA	few	TRBV27	TRBJ1-2	TGTGCCAGCAGTTTAAGAGAAAACTATGGCTACACCTTC	CASSLRENYGYTF
NA	once	TRBV4-2	TRBJ1-2	TGTGCCAGCAGCCAAGCGGGGGGTGCTAACTATGGCTACACCTTC	CASSQAGGANYGYTF
NA	few	TRBV4-1	TRBJ1-1	TGCGCCAGCAGCCTACAGATGAACACTGAAGCTTTCTTT	CASSLQMNTEAFF
NA	few	TRBV5-5	TRBJ2-7	TGTGCCAGCAGCTTGTCCCCGGTGCCTTCCTACGAGCAGTACTTC	CASSLSPVPSYEQYF
TRBD1	NA	TRBV6-1	TRBJ2-1	TGTGCCAGCAGTGACCCCCACAGGGGGATGGGAAGAGGATCCTACAATGAGCAGTTCTTC	CASSDPHRGMGRGSYNEQFF
NA	NA	TRBV9	TRBJ1-1	TGTGCCAGCAGCGTAACACCAAACACTGAAGCTTTCTTT	CASSVTPNTEAFF
NA	once	TRBV2	TRBJ1-3	TGTGCCAGCAGTGAGTTGGGCAACTCTGGAAACACCATATATTTT	CASSELGNSGNTIYF
NA	NA	TRBV30	TRBJ2-2	TGTGCCTGGATCCCCCTCGGGGGCGGCACCGGGGAGCTGTTTTTT	CAWIPLGGGTGELFF
NA	NA	TRBV5-1	TRBJ1-6	TGCGCCAGCAGCTTGGGGCATGCGGCTAATTCACCCCTCCACTTT	CASSLGHAANSPLHF
TRBD2	NA	TRBV5-4	TRBJ2-3	TGTGCCAGCAGCTTCAGCGGGGCAAGCACAGATACGCAGTATTTT	CASSFSGASTDTQYF
NA	NA	TRBV5-8	TRBJ1-1	TGTGCCAGCAGCGCGCGGACTGAAGCTTTCTTT	CASSARTEAFF
NA	NA	TRBV6-6	TRBJ1-2	TGTGCCAGCAGTTACGATGGCTACACCTTC	CASSYDGYTF